This record concerns one T cell receptor beta chain sequence. Then a second PCR, running roughly 6 to 11 cycles, was carried out with a sample-barcoded 5' primer and a J-beta primer mix. MiXCR was run by TCRdb on the 5' RACE reads, yielding one entry per CDR3 protein. The sample consists of some 690,000 distinct CDR3 sequences, 20% to 25% of them appearing once. Each sample had at least 6 million PBMCs isolated. The length of the CDR3 is 14 residues. Trimming cost V 7 bases and J 0 bases, with 13 bases left between them. Germline V CDR1 and CDR2: SGHTA, FQGNSA. This sample is drawn from a study of blood T cells in healthy people across ages.

The receptor was isolated from a man aged 70-80 years in good health. Sequenced sample: blood. The chain joins TRBV7-2 to TRBJ2-7; possible D gene TRBD2, 6 bases. CDR3 sequence reads: CASKGGPSSYEQYF. CDR3 DNA: TGTGCCAGCAAGGGAGGACCGAGCTCCTACGAGCAGTACTTC.